Listed below are T cell receptor beta chains from one sample, sequenced in a study of OX40 agonist ivuxolimab in advanced cancers. Sequencing was performed with immunoSEQ multiplex PCR; in TCRdb, only in-frame clones are kept and a portion is missing. The sample carries 50,000 or so clones, more than 70% recorded once. Source: CD4+ or CD8+ T cells sorted from blood, taken in a trial of the OX40 agonist ivuxolimab. The receptor set was obtained from an adult with an advanced solid tumor such as melanoma, head and neck, liver or kidney cancer. Both conserved end residues are part of each CDR3.

v_gene	j_gene	CDR3aa
TRBV9	TRBJ2-2	CASSVGTGSSGELFF
TRBV7-6	TRBJ1-3	CASSLGTVSGNTIYF
TRBV7-6	TRBJ2-5	CASSTTSGGANTRETQYF
TRBV27	TRBJ2-1	CASSLSGGNEQFF
TRBV9	TRBJ2-5	CASSDTATGGRQETQYF
TRBV18	TRBJ1-5	CASSPVEKSLSNQPQHF
TRBV29-1	TRBJ1-2	CSVVPGKWSYGYTF
TRBV5-4	TRBJ2-5	CASSLVGAETQYF
TRBV19	TRBJ2-7	CASIRGTGGSEQYF
TRBV19	TRBJ1-5	CASSTLDSVLGNQPQHF
TRBV6-5	TRBJ2-3	CASGWGGLSDTQYF
TRBV27	TRBJ1-2	CASSLGGTGGDGYTF
TRBV7-9	TRBJ1-2	CASTTSRVYGYTF
TRBV9	TRBJ2-2	CASSVATSGTDGELFF
TRBV10-2	TRBJ2-3	CASRARDTQYF
TRBV5-4	TRBJ2-3	CASSLDWQLPTDTQYF